The rows below give T cell receptor beta chains drawn from one sample of a study of blood T cell repertoires in COVID-19. Here immunoSEQ multiplex PCR was the method, and the copy in TCRdb shows in-frame clones only, minus some. The sample yields roughly 250,000 clones, roughly 90% seen once. The sample was peripheral blood. These receptors were taken from a woman in her 30s with COVID-19, enrolled during active disease. The CDR3 runs from the conserved cysteine through the conserved F or W. The order of the fields is J gene, D gene, clone size, V gene, CDR3 protein, CDR3 DNA. The D gene is left open where the match is weak. Clone sizes are given selectively: once, few, many, or a class where the clone is expanded.

TRBJ2-5 - - TRBV7-2 CASSLNGGGLETQYF TGTGCCAGCAGCTTGAATGGTGGCGGGTTGGAGACCCAGTACTTC
TRBJ2-3 - - TRBV10-1 CASSEADTQYF TGCGCCAGCAGTGAGGCGGATACGCAGTATTTT
TRBJ2-3 - - TRBV7-9 CASSSNRDTQYF TGTGCCAGCAGCTCGAACAGGGATACGCAGTATTTT
TRBJ2-2 TRBD2 - TRBV7-2 CASSYGTSGGGGTGELFF TGTGCCAGCAGCTACGGGACTAGCGGGGGCGGGGGCACCGGGGAGCTGTTTTTT
TRBJ1-2 - - TRBV5-1 CASSLGQPPYGYTF TGCGCCAGCAGCTTGGGACAGCCGCCATATGGCTACACCTTC
TRBJ1-2 - few TRBV7-8 CASSYRRGNYGYTF TGTGCCAGCAGCTATCGTAGGGGAAACTATGGCTACACCTTC
TRBJ2-7 TRBD1 - TRBV29-1 CSVGTGRLQYF TGCAGCGTTGGGACAGGGAGGCTGCAGTACTTC
TRBJ1-1 TRBD1 - TRBV2 CASRATGLVLAFF TGTGCCAGCAGGGCGACAGGGTTGGTCCTAGCTTTCTTT
TRBJ2-3 - - TRBV6-5 CASSMRTSTDTQYF TGTGCCAGCAGTATGAGGACTTCCACAGATACGCAGTATTTT
TRBJ2-4 - - TRBV4-2 CASSQDRAGAGAKNIQYF TGTGCCAGCAGCCAAGATCGGGCGGGGGCCGGAGCCAAAAACATTCAGTACTTC
TRBJ1-5 - - TRBV6-5 CASSYSKRSNQPQHF TGTGCCAGCAGTTACTCGAAGCGGTCGAATCAGCCCCAGCATTTT
TRBJ2-1 - - TRBV5-1 CASSSQREQFF TGCGCCAGCAGCTCCCAGCGTGAGCAGTTCTTC
TRBJ2-1 - - TRBV19 CASSIVLMYNEQFF TGTGCCAGTAGTATTGTTCTTATGTACAATGAGCAGTTCTTC
TRBJ2-5 TRBD1 - TRBV7-8 CASSLTGTGAGAQYF TGTGCCAGCAGCCTCACCGGGACAGGGGCGGGGGCCCAGTACTTC
TRBJ2-7 - once TRBV5-5 CASTPRTATYEQYF TGTGCCAGCACCCCGCGGACAGCCACCTACGAGCAGTACTTC
TRBJ2-3 TRBD2 - TRBV2 CASRGGTSGPSQYF TGTGCCAGCAGGGGGGGGACTAGCGGGCCCTCGCAGTATTTT
TRBJ1-1 - - TRBV7-9 CASSSMGTEAFF TGTGCCAGCAGCTCGATGGGGACAGAAGCTTTCTTT
TRBJ1-3 - - TRBV5-5 CASSLLPGTGNTIYF TGTGCCAGCAGCTTGTTACCGGGAACTGGAAACACCATATATTTT
TRBJ1-1 TRBD1 - TRBV27 CASRPTGGRTEAFF TGTGCCAGCAGGCCGACAGGGGGGAGGACTGAAGCTTTCTTT
TRBJ1-2 TRBD1 - TRBV5-1 CASSEGQGRYGYTF TGCGCCAGCAGCGAAGGACAGGGGAGGTATGGCTACACCTTC
TRBJ2-5 TRBD2 - TRBV6-5 CASSSGTSGSETQYF TGTGCCAGCAGCTCCGGGACTAGCGGGAGCGAGACCCAGTACTTC
TRBJ1-2 - - TRBV6-2/TRBV6-3 CASSSPGSNYGYTF TGTGCCAGCAGTTCCCCCGGGTCTAACTATGGCTACACCTTC
TRBJ2-1 - - TRBV28 CASSFSGMGEQFF TGTGCCAGCAGTTTTTCGGGGATGGGTGAGCAGTTCTTC
TRBJ1-5 - once TRBV6-6 CASSYGRVRQPQHF TGTGCCAGCAGTTACGGCAGGGTCCGTCAGCCCCAGCATTTT
TRBJ2-2 - - TRBV10-1 CATTRTTNTGELFF TGCGCCACAACCCGGACTACGAACACCGGGGAGCTGTTTTTT
TRBJ2-1 TRBD2 - TRBV5-5 CASSFTAQRGPSSYNEQFF TGTGCCAGCAGCTTTACTGCCCAGCGGGGGCCGAGCTCCTACAATGAGCAGTTCTTC
TRBJ1-2 - few TRBV3-1/TRBV3-2 CASSQRGAYLVGYTF TGTGCCAGCAGCCAACGGGGGGCGTATTTGGTTGGCTACACCTTC
TRBJ1-2 - few TRBV6-6 CASSYSSGNYGYTF TGTGCCAGCAGTTACTCTTCAGGGAACTATGGCTACACCTTC
TRBJ2-3 - - TRBV11-2 CASSLVFQTSTDTQYF TGTGCCAGCAGCTTAGTATTTCAGACTAGCACAGATACGCAGTATTTT
TRBJ1-6 - - TRBV6-5 CASSYGQKGNSPLHF TGTGCCAGCAGTTATGGACAGAAAGGTAATTCACCCCTCCACTTT
TRBJ2-1 TRBD2 - TRBV14 CASSQDFPPGGSEYNEQFF TGTGCCAGCAGCCAAGATTTTCCCCCCGGGGGGAGTGAGTACAATGAGCAGTTCTTC
TRBJ2-7 - - TRBV7-9 CASGGSEQYF TGTGCCAGCGGAGGGAGTGAGCAGTACTTC
TRBJ1-6 - - TRBV27 CASSFGAGNSPLHF TGTGCCAGCAGTTTTGGGGCGGGGAATTCACCCCTCCACTTT
TRBJ1-5 - - TRBV5-4 CASSLGANQPQHF TGTGCCAGCAGCCTAGGGGCTAATCAGCCCCAGCATTTT
TRBJ2-3 - - TRBV11-2 CASSHLRTDTQYF TGTGCCAGCAGTCACCTACGCACAGATACGCAGTATTTT
TRBJ1-6 TRBD1 once TRBV3-1/TRBV3-2 CASREGQGWNSPLHF TGTGCCAGCAGGGAGGGACAGGGTTGGAATTCACCCCTCCACTTT
TRBJ2-3 - - TRBV14 CASSQGANGGQLRDTQYF TGTGCCAGCAGCCAAGGAGCTAACGGGGGGCAGTTGAGGGATACGCAGTATTTT
TRBJ2-7 TRBD1 - TRBV6-5 CASRSGTGVSYEQYF TGTGCCAGCAGGTCCGGGACAGGGGTCTCCTACGAGCAGTACTTC
TRBJ2-5 - few TRBV20-1 CSANEGSLRETQYF TGCAGTGCTAATGAAGGTAGCCTCCGGGAGACCCAGTACTTC
TRBJ1-3 - - TRBV7-6 CASSFPDTIYF TGTGCCAGCAGCTTCCCGGACACCATATATTTT
TRBJ2-4 - once TRBV3-1/TRBV3-2 CASSHLQGRENIQYF TGTGCCAGCAGCCACCTCCAGGGGCGGGAGAACATTCAGTACTTC
TRBJ2-7 TRBD1 - TRBV6-5 CASRTGQGYSYEQYF TGTGCCAGCAGAACGGGACAGGGGTATTCCTACGAGCAGTACTTC
TRBJ1-5 TRBD1 few TRBV6-6 CASSGHRGAQPQHF TGTGCCAGCAGTGGTCACAGGGGGGCCCAGCCCCAGCATTTT
TRBJ1-2 TRBD1 - TRBV28 CASSLAYRGGYTF TGTGCCAGCAGTTTAGCATACAGGGGTGGCTACACCTTC
TRBJ2-7 TRBD2 - TRBV5-4 CASSQRGEPGRKQYF TGTGCCAGCAGCCAACGGGGGGAGCCGGGAAGAAAGCAGTACTTC
TRBJ2-3 TRBD2 - TRBV6-6 CASSYSAGGPTDTQYF TGTGCCAGCAGTTACTCTGCGGGGGGGCCCACAGATACGCAGTATTTT
TRBJ2-3 - - TRBV4-1 CASSLAPAGSTDTQYF TGCGCCAGCAGCCTCGCTCCAGCGGGTAGCACAGATACGCAGTATTTT
TRBJ1-1 - - TRBV6-7 CASSYPTGSTEAFF TGTGCCAGCAGTTACCCGACGGGGTCCACTGAAGCTTTCTTT
TRBJ1-5 TRBD1 - TRBV30 CAFNRGTQPQHF TGTGCCTTTAACAGGGGAACTCAGCCCCAGCATTTT
TRBJ2-1 TRBD2 - TRBV4-2 CASSQDRRQAGGNEQFF TGTGCCAGCAGCCAAGATCGCCGGCAAGCGGGGGGTAATGAGCAGTTCTTC
TRBJ1-2 - - TRBV28 CASSQGPYGYTF TGTGCCAGCAGTCAGGGCCCCTATGGCTACACCTTC
TRBJ2-5 TRBD2 - TRBV5-8 CAHMRWRGAKETQYF TGTGCCCATATGCGTTGGCGGGGGGCTAAAGAGACCCAGTACTTC
TRBJ2-1 - - TRBV27 CASSPPGGYNEQFF TGTGCCAGCAGCCCGCCCGGGGGCTACAATGAGCAGTTCTTC
TRBJ1-6 TRBD1 - TRBV19 CASSPRDRLNSPLHF TGTGCCAGTAGTCCTCGGGACAGGCTTAATTCACCCCTCCACTTT